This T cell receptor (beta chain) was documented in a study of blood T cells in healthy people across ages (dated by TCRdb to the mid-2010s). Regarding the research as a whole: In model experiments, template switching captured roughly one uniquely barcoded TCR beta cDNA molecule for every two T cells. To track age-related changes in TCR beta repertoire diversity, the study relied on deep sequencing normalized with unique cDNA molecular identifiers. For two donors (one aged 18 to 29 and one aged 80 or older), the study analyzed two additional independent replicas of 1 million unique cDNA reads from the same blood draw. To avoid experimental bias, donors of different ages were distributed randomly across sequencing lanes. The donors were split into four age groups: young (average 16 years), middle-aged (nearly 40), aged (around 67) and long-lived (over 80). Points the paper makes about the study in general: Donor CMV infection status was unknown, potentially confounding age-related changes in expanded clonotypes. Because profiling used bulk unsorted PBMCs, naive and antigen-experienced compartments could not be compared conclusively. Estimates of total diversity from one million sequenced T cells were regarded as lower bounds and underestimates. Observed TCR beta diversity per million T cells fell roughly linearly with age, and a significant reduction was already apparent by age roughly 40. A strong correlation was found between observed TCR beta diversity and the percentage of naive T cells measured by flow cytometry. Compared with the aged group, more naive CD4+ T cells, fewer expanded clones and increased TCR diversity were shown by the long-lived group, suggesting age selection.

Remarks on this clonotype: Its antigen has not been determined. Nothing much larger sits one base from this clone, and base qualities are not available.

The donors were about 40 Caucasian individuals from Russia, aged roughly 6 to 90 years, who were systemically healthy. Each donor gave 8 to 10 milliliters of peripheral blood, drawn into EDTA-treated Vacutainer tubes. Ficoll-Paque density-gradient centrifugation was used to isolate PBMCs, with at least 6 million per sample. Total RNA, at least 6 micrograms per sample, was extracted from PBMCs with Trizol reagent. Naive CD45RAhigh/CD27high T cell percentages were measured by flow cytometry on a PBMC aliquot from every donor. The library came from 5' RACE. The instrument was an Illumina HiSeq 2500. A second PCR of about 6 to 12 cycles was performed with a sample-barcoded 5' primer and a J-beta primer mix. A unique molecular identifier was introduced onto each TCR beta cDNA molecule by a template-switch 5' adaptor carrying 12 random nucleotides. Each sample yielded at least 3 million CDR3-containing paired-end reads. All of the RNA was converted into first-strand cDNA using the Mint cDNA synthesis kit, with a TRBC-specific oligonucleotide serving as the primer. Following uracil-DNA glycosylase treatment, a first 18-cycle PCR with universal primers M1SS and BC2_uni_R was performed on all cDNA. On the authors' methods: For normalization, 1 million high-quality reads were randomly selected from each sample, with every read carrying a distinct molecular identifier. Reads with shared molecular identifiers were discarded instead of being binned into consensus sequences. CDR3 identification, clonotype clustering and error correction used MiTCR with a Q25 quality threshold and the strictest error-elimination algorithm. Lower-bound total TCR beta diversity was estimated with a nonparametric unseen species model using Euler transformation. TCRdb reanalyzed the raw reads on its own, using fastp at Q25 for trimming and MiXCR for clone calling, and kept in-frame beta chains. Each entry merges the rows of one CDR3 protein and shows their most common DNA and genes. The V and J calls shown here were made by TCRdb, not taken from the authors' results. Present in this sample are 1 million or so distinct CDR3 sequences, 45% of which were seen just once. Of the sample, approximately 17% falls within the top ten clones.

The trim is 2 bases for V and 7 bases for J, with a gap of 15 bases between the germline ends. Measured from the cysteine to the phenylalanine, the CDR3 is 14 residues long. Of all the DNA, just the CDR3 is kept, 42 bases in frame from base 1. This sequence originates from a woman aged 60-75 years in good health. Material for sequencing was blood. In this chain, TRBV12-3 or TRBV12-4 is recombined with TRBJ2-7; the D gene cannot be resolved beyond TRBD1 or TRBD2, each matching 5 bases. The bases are TGTGCCAGCAGTTTACTGGGGGTCCTTAATGAGCAGTACTTC. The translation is CASSLLGVLNEQYF.